The 8 T cell receptor beta chains in this list originate from one sample, sequenced in a study of blood T cell repertoires in COVID-19. Here immunoSEQ multiplex PCR was the method, and the copy in TCRdb shows in-frame clones only, minus some. The sample lists around 250,000 clones, roughly 87% occurring once. Sequences were obtained from peripheral blood. Receptors originate from a human donor in a cohort sampled during active COVID-19.

This clone was seen only once. J is TRBJ2-5 and V is TRBV28, with TRBD2 matching 10 bases. The germline gives CDR1 MDHEN, CDR2 SYDVKM. CDR3 length: 15 amino acids. The junction had 7 bases not matched to a gene; V was cut back by 6 bases and J by 3 bases. The DNA for the CDR3 is TGTGCCAGCAGCCTCTCCGGGACTAGCGAAGAGACCCAGTACTTC. Protein product: CASSLSGTSEETQYF.

This rearrangement joins TRBV7-2 to TRBJ2-7; 10 positions match TRBD2. The germline V gene encodes CDR1 SGHTA and CDR2 FQGNSA. The CDR3 length is 14 residues. J was trimmed by 6 bases and V by 5 bases; bases with no gene match: 7. The CDR3 bases are TGTGCCAGCAGCCTAAGCGGGAGGGACGCCGAGCAGTACTTC. Amino acids: CASSLSGRDAEQYF.

V is TRBV9 and J is TRBJ1-2; perhaps TRBD1 as D (6 bases). CDR1 and CDR2 from the germline V gene are SGDLS and YYNGEE. The CDR3 consists of 12 residues. V lost 4 bases to trimming and J lost 7 bases, with 11 bases between them. The chain's CDR3 is CASSSGVSGYTF. In DNA, the CDR3 is TGTGCCAGCAGCTCAGGGGTATCTGGCTACACCTTC.

This chain uses TRBV4-3 with TRBJ2-7; a possible D gene is TRBD1 (6 bases). Germline CDR1 reads LGHNA; CDR2 reads YSLEER. The CDR3 spans 14 residues. V lost 0 bases, J lost 2 bases, and 8 bases lay in between. The CDR3 is CASSQEDRTYEQYF. The DNA for the CDR3 is TGCGCCAGCAGCCAAGAAGACAGGACCTACGAGCAGTACTTC.

V is TRBV28 and J is TRBJ2-7; 13 bases are a match to TRBD2. Germline CDR1 and CDR2: MDHEN and SYDVKM. Germline trimming cut 6 bases from V and 2 bases from J; bases unmatched to any gene: 4. The CDR3 is 15 amino acids. CDR3 bases: TGTGCCAGCAGGGAGGGACTAGCGGGGACCTACGAGCAGTACTTC. Its translation is CASREGLAGTYEQYF.

This chain links TRBV10-3 with TRBJ2-3; 7 positions agree with TRBD1. CDR1 is ENHRY, CDR2 SYGVKD, per germline. This CDR3 contains 15 residues. J gave up 0 bases and V 7 bases, and 7 bases lay outside the gene matches. CDR3 DNA sequence: TGTGCCATCAACCCGGGACAGCCTAGCACAGATACGCAGTATTTT. It encodes CAINPGQPSTDTQYF.

The J gene is TRBJ1-3, the V gene TRBV2; D gene uncertain. This CDR3 spans 13 amino acids. Per the germline V gene, CDR1 is SNHLY and CDR2 is FYNNEI. V was pared by 7 bases and J by 0 bases, with 7 bases between. Written as DNA, the CDR3 is TGTGCCAGCAAACAGATCTCTGGAAACACCATATATTTT. Translation gives CASKQISGNTIYF.

This chain links TRBV9 with TRBJ2-7, with 12 bases matching TRBD2. CDR3 length: 13 amino acids. Per the germline V gene, CDR1 is SGDLS and CDR2 is YYNGEE. J lost 5 bases, V lost 7 bases, and 4 bases had no gene match. The CDR3 DNA reads TGTGCCAGCTCGACTAGCGGGAGCCACGAGCAGTACTTC. It codes for CASSTSGSHEQYF.